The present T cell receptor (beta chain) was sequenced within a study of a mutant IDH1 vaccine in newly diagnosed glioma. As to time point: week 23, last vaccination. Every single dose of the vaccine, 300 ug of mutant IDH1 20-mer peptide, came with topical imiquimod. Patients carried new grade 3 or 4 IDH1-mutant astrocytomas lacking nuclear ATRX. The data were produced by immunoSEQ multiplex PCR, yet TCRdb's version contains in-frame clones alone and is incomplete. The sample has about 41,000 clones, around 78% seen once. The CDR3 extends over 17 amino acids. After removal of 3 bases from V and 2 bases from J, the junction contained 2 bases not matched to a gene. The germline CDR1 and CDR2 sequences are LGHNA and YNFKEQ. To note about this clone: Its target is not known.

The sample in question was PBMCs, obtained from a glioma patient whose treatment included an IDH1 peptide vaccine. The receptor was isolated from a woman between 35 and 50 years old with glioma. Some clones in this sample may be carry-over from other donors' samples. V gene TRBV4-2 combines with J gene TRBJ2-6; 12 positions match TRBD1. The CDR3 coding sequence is TGTGCCAGCAGCCAGGGGGACAGGGGGCCTGGGGCCAACGTCCTGACTTTC. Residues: CASSQGDRGPGANVLTF.